In this sample, the clone carrying this T cell receptor beta chain turned up a few times. As yet, its antigen is unknown. The sample originates from a study of response to subunit inactivated influenza vaccine. General study points: Every seasonal influenza vaccination brings in few new T cells, the authors suggested.

A single record per CDR3 protein comes from TCRdb applying MiXCR to the RT-PCR reads. The sample holds approximately 520,000 distinct CDR3 sequences, 25% seen once. The length of the CDR3 is 14 residues. V was cut by 3 bases and J by 9 bases, with 17 bases left in between. The V gene's germline CDR1 is KGHSH and CDR2 LQKENI. This TCR was recovered from a middle-aged man who received an inactivated influenza vaccine. The chain combines TRBV18 with TRBJ2-5, with D hard to call. Specimen: CD4+ T cells sorted from PBMCs, collected 5 to 6 days after vaccination. The CDR3 spells CASSPPDGSKAQYF. In nucleotides, the CDR3 is TGTGCCAGCTCACCTCCGGACGGTTCAAAGGCCCAGTACTTC.